One sample yielded the 16 T cell receptor beta chains listed below, sequenced in a study of shared clonotypes between healthy human individuals (TCRdb year 2020). Library creation used the immunoSEQ multiplex PCR assay. This immuneACCESS table, as held by TCRdb, lists in-frame sequences with V and J called but not all clones. Of the missing ones, under half trace to an unresolved V gene in checked studies; the others have no known cause. A total of some 500,000 clones appear in this sample, around 96% of them only once. The ten biggest clones cover about 0.068% of the sample. Sequencing used naive CD4+ T cells sorted from blood. The label giving this sample's cell subset or site can be read as: CD45RA+ positively selected. The receptors come from a young woman in good health.

The chain uses TRBV2 and TRBJ2-1, with D uncertain. V lost 0 bases, J lost 8 bases, and 8 bases lay in between. Germline CDR1 reads SNHLY; CDR2 reads FYNNEI. The CDR3 is 13 residues long. CDR3 amino acids: CASSEARRYEQFF. CDR3 sequence (DNA): TGTGCCAGCAGTGAAGCTCGACGTTATGAGCAGTTCTTC.

J is TRBJ2-5 and V is TRBV5-4, with 14 bases lining up with TRBD2. Germline V CDR1 and CDR2: SGHNT, YYREEE (reference sequence). V was clipped by 3 bases and J by 1 base; unmatched bases: 5. The CDR3 covers 17 residues. The CDR3 DNA follows: TGTGCCAGCAGCTCAGGACTAGCGGGGGGCTTCCAAGAGACCCAGTACTTC. This translates into CASSSGLAGGFQETQYF.

The chain uses TRBV9 and TRBJ2-1; 8 bases are a match to TRBD2. The junction had 5 bases not matched to a gene; V was cut back by 4 bases and J by 2 bases. The CDR3 runs to 15 residues. CDR1 and CDR2 from the germline V gene are SGDLS and YYNGEE. CDR3 DNA sequence: TGTGCCAGCAGCCTCGGGACTAGGGCCTACAATGAGCAGTTCTTC. It codes for CASSLGTRAYNEQFF.

The J gene is TRBJ2-6, the V gene TRBV6-1; D is perhaps TRBD2 (5 bases). The CDR3 totals 15 residues. Germline CDR1 and CDR2: MNHNS and SASEGT. V lost 7 bases to trimming and J lost 2 bases, with 12 bases between them. The CDR3 DNA is TGTGCCAGCACTCTCGAGGGTGCTGGGGCCAACGTCCTGACTTTC. It specifies CASTLEGAGANVLTF.

Here the CDR3 reads CASSYSLGYNSPLHF. The CDR3 region has the DNA TGTGCCAGCAGTTACTCGCTGGGGTATAATTCACCCCTCCACTTT. The gene calls are TRBV6-5 and TRBJ1-6; D gene ambiguous. Per germline, CDR1 MNHEY and CDR2 SVGAGI. Trimming pared 0 bases from V and 4 bases from J, leaving 7 bases between. The CDR3 covers 15 residues.

This chain connects TRBV10-1 to TRBJ2-3; 8 bases agree with TRBD2. V gave up 4 bases and J gave up 6 bases; unmatched junction bases: 6. The CDR3 is 14 amino acids. Per germline, CDR1 WNHNN and CDR2 SYGVQD (reference sequence). The CDR3 sequence: CASSGRLAWDTQYF. The CDR3 bases are TGCGCCAGCAGTGGCCGACTAGCGTGGGATACGCAGTATTTT.

J is TRBJ1-6 and V is TRBV4-1; tentative D call: TRBD1 (5 bases). The CDR3 has 13 amino acids. Germline V gives CDR1 MGHRA, CDR2 YSYEKL. The V end lost 3 bases, the J end lost 11 bases, and 11 bases lay between the germline ends. The CDR3 loop is CASSQDTWPPLHF. DNA of the CDR3: TGCGCCAGCAGCCAGGACACATGGCCACCCCTCCACTTT.

This clone was seen a handful of times. The sample carries other DNA sequences with the same CDR3. V is TRBV2 and J is TRBJ2-7; D gene unclear. V lost 0 bases and J 7 bases, leaving 4 bases between the germline ends. Germline V lookup: CDR1 SNHLY, CDR2 FYNNEI. The CDR3 has 11 amino acids. DNA for the CDR3: TGTGCCAGCAGTGAAGCGGGGGAGCAGTACTTC. Amino acids: CASSEAGEQYF.

V gene TRBV9 combines with J gene TRBJ2-7, with D uncertain. The ends were cut back, 4 bases at V and 3 bases at J, with 8 bases in the middle. This CDR3 region has 12 residues. In germline, CDR1 is SGDLS, CDR2 YYNGEE. This CDR3 reads CASSLDLYEQYF. CDR3 DNA sequence: TGTGCCAGCAGCCTTGACCTCTACGAGCAGTACTTC.

The chain joins TRBV10-3 to TRBJ1-1; 9 bases match TRBD1. The length of the CDR3 is 15 residues. Per the germline V gene, CDR1 is ENHRY and CDR2 is SYGVKD. Losses at the gene ends were 9 bases for V and 4 bases for J; bases not matched to a gene: 12. DNA of the CDR3: TGTGCCATAACGGACGGGACAGGGAGTGCCACTGAAGCTTTCTTT. Translation gives CAITDGTGSATEAFF.

This rearrangement joins TRBV15 to TRBJ2-7; TRBD2 aligns across 7 bases. J was trimmed by 7 bases and V by 1 base; bases with no gene match: 7. The CDR3 loop spans 14 amino acids. Germline CDR1 LNHNV, CDR2 YYDKDF (reference sequence). For the CDR3, the DNA is TGTGCCACCAGCAGAGGGAGCGGGATAGGGGAGCAGTACTTC. This translates into CATSRGSGIGEQYF.

This clone was seen just once. The J gene is TRBJ1-3, the V gene TRBV7-9, with D perhaps TRBD1 (5 bases). CDR3 length equals 14 residues. V lost 3 bases and J 4 bases, leaving 10 bases between the germline ends. Germline V gives CDR1 SEHNR, CDR2 FQNEAQ (reference sequence). CDR3 DNA sequence: TGTGCCAGCAGCTTTGGGAGGGACGGAAACACCATATATTTT. Amino acid sequence: CASSFGRDGNTIYF.

This chain links TRBV7-9 with TRBJ2-5; D is possibly TRBD1 (5 bases). V lost 3 bases and J 5 bases, leaving 13 bases between the germline ends. This CDR3 is 14 amino acids long. CDR1 is SEHNR, CDR2 FQNEAQ, per germline (reference sequence). The CDR3 nucleotides read TGTGCCAGCAGCTTCGGAAGGGGCTGGGAGACCCAGTACTTC. It is translated as CASSFGRGWETQYF.

The V and J genes are TRBV11-2 and TRBJ2-7; 7 positions agree with TRBD1. The V and J ends lost 3 bases and 7 bases, in that order; junction bases with no gene match: 6. The CDR3 length is 13 residues. In germline, CDR1 is SGHAT, CDR2 FQNNGV. Written as DNA, the CDR3 is TGTGCCAGCAGCTTGGGACAGTTCAGGGAGCAGTACTTC. Protein: CASSLGQFREQYF.

The J gene is TRBJ1-4, the V gene TRBV4-1; no definite D call. The CDR3 spans 14 residues. Germline CDR1 and CDR2: MGHRA and YSYEKL. V dropped 0 bases and J dropped 7 bases, with 9 bases sitting between them. The CDR3 spells CASSQEGFSEKLFF. CDR3 nucleotide sequence: TGCGCCAGCAGCCAAGAGGGGTTCAGTGAAAAACTGTTTTTT.

CDR3 nucleotide sequence: TGTGCCAGCAGCTTAATCGGCAGAACTTCTGGGGCCAACGTCCTGACTTTC. Its translation: CASSLIGRTSGANVLTF. V is TRBV7-9 and J is TRBJ2-6, with D unresolved. CDR3 length: 17 amino acids. Per the germline V gene, CDR1 is SEHNR and CDR2 is FQNEAQ (reference sequence). Trimming stripped 2 bases from V and 1 base from J, with 12 bases between.